Reported below is one TCR beta chain. The target antigen is unknown. This CDR3 contains 15 residues. V was clipped by 7 bases and J by 4 bases; unmatched bases: 7. CDR1 is SGHTA and CDR2 is FQGNSA in the germline V gene. Treatment specified: roughly 20 received Ad26.COV2.S at low or high dose, single or two shots; five or six received placebo; per-sample allocation not given. Following the first vaccine or placebo injection, samples were taken on day 63. Generated by immunoSEQ multiplex PCR, the TCRdb table keeps only in-frame clones and is missing some. The table includes about 480,000 clones, 87% detected once. This sample was included in a study of Ad26.COV2.S vaccination and SARS-CoV-2 variants. Study summary: Ad26.COV2.S shots went into the muscle once or twice, 56 days apart. Study findings and constraints: Quantification of TCR breadth and depth may have yielded underestimates of total T cell responses. Among vaccine recipients, spike-specific TCR breadth exceeded that of placebo recipients.

The sequence was obtained from a person between 18 and 59 years old who received the Ad26.COV2.S COVID-19 vaccine or a placebo. The chain recombines TRBV7-2 with TRBJ2-3, with 11 positions matching TRBD2. This material consisted of peripheral blood, taken in a trial of Ad26.COV2.S vaccine versus placebo. CDR3 DNA sequence: TGTGCCAGCATCAATAGCGGGAGGGGTGCAGATACGCAGTATTTT. This encodes CASINSGRGADTQYF.